The 21 T cell receptor beta chains presented below share a single source sample, sequenced in a study of vaccination effects on CD4 cells after COVID-19. Antigen-specific CD4+ T cells were expanded (with viral peptide pools) by the ViraFEST assay ahead of sequencing. CD4+ T cell isolation took place after 10 days of culture. According to the study, vaccine recipients showed no prior SARS-CoV-2 infection and negative nucleocapsid antibodies. No antigens are known for them. Assay used: immunoSEQ multiplex PCR; TCRdb lists only in-frame clones, some missing. The table has about 21,000 clones, more than 65% seen once. Sequences were derived from CD4+ T cells from PBMCs cultured with HCoV-NL63 spike peptides, sampled before COVID-19 vaccination. Every receptor here comes from a human donor who received a COVID-19 vaccine.

In this sample, this clone turned up a few times. The chain links TRBV14 to TRBJ1-3, with a weak D call TRBD1 (5 bases). CDR3 length equals 16 residues. Trimming shortened V by 4 bases and J by 0 bases, and 13 bases separated the two germline ends. The germline V gene has CDR1 SGHDN and CDR2 FVKESK. The CDR3 DNA is TGTGCCAGCAGCCCTCTCGGGACCATCTCTGGAAACACCATATATTTT. It is translated as CASSPLGTISGNTIYF.

This clone appeared once. This sequence joins TRBV7-9 and TRBJ1-1, with D possibly TRBD1 on 5 matching bases. The CDR3 loop spans 16 amino acids. Trimming stripped 1 base from V and 4 bases from J, with 16 bases between. The germline CDR1 and CDR2 sequences are SEHNR and FQNEAQ (reference sequence). The CDR3 DNA sequence: TGTGCCAGCAGCTTAGAGCGGTCAGGGAGGAGCACTGAAGCTTTCTTT. Residues: CASSLERSGRSTEAFF.

The chain employs TRBV6-1 and TRBJ2-2, with 9 bases that match TRBD2. Looked up from germline, CDR1 is MNHNS and CDR2 is SASEGT. The CDR3 runs 18 residues. Unmatched junction bases numbered 6, after V lost 0 bases and J lost 1 base. This CDR3 is CASSEARGGGRNTGELFF. For the CDR3, the DNA is TGTGCCAGCAGTGAAGCGCGGGGGGGAGGCAGGAACACCGGGGAGCTGTTTTTT.

V and J are TRBV7-2 and TRBJ1-2; 8 bases fit TRBD1. Germline V gene lookup returns CDR1 SGHTA and CDR2 FQGNSA. V shed 5 bases and J 8 bases; nucleotides not matched to a gene: 10. This CDR3 spans 14 amino acids. As DNA, the CDR3 is TGTGCCAGCAGCCCCCGGGACAGGAATAAGGGCTACACCTTC. This gives the protein CASSPRDRNKGYTF.

This clone appeared a single time. The chain combines TRBV27 with TRBJ1-1, with D uncertain. CDR1 is MNHEY, CDR2 SMNVEV, per germline (reference sequence). The CDR3 runs 13 residues. The V end lost 6 bases, the J end lost 5 bases, and 13 bases lay between the germline ends. CDR3 in DNA: TGTGCCAGCAGGTCTATAAGTGGAACTGAAGCTTTCTTT. It translates to CASRSISGTEAFF.

The chain has TRBV18 and TRBJ1-6; D unclear. V dropped 2 bases and J dropped 7 bases, with 12 bases sitting between them. CDR3 length equals 15 residues. The germline V gene encodes CDR1 KGHSH and CDR2 LQKENI. CDR3 DNA sequence: TGTGCCAGCTCACCAGGGTTTCCCTCCAATTCACCCCTCCACTTT. Its protein product is CASSPGFPSNSPLHF.

The chain carries TRBV19 and TRBJ1-1; 9 bases line up with TRBD1. CDR1 and CDR2 (germline): LNHDA, SQIVND (reference sequence). This CDR3 is 15 amino acids long. Unmatched junction bases numbered 5, after V lost 5 bases and J lost 1 base. CDR3 amino acids: CASSWPGQGNTEAFF. CDR3 in DNA: TGTGCCAGTAGTTGGCCGGGACAGGGGAACACTGAAGCTTTCTTT.

This clone was seen just once. This chain uses TRBV4-1 with TRBJ2-1, with D unresolved. V dropped 1 base and J dropped 11 bases, with 15 bases sitting between them. This CDR3 spans 14 amino acids. The germline V gene has CDR1 MGHRA and CDR2 YSYEKL. The CDR3 sequence is CASSQVSGYPQQFF. The CDR3 bases are TGCGCCAGCAGCCAAGTGTCAGGATACCCCCAGCAGTTCTTC.

V is TRBV7-2 and J is TRBJ1-2; 8 bases fit TRBD1. V lost 5 bases to trimming and J lost 0 bases; unmatched junction nucleotides: 5. The CDR3 spans 15 residues. Germline assignment: CDR1 SGHTA and CDR2 FQGNSA. CDR3 amino acids: CASSGQGTPNYGYTF. The CDR3 nucleotides read TGTGCCAGCAGCGGACAGGGCACTCCTAACTATGGCTACACCTTC.

The V call is TRBV28, the J call TRBJ1-4; no definite D call. Per germline, CDR1 MDHEN and CDR2 SYDVKM. The CDR3 extends over 15 amino acids. V gave up 4 bases and J gave up 0 bases, with 9 bases separating them. CDR3 region: CASSSAAATNEKLFF. For the CDR3, the DNA is TGTGCCAGCAGTTCAGCGGCCGCAACTAATGAAAAACTGTTTTTT.

This clone has a handful of counts. The CDR3 DNA reads TGTGCCAGCAGTTCCTCGGGGGTACGGGGCACTGAAGCTTTCTTT. It codes for CASSSSGVRGTEAFF. The chain is built from TRBV27 and TRBJ1-1; a weak D match, TRBD1 (5 bases). V dropped 4 bases and J dropped 4 bases, with 16 bases sitting between them. The germline CDR1 and CDR2 sequences are MNHEY and SMNVEV (reference sequence). The CDR3 length is 15 residues.

The chain's CDR3 is CASSQLSGTSGQYNEQFF. CDR3 DNA: TGTGCCAGCAGCCAACTAAGCGGGACTAGCGGACAGTACAATGAGCAGTTCTTC. This chain uses TRBV4-2 with TRBJ2-1, with TRBD2 identical over 11 bases. The CDR3 has 18 residues. J was trimmed by 4 bases and V by 2 bases; bases with no gene match: 10. Germline V gives CDR1 LGHNA, CDR2 YNFKEQ.

The chain links TRBV19 to TRBJ2-3; 7 positions match TRBD2. Germline V lookup: CDR1 LNHDA, CDR2 SQIVND (reference sequence). With V trimmed by 3 bases and J by 5 bases, 8 bases remained unmatched. The CDR3 consists of 15 residues. CDR3 loop: CASSMGGSLQDTQYF. CDR3 DNA: TGTGCCAGTAGTATGGGCGGGAGTCTTCAAGATACGCAGTATTTT.

This chain connects TRBV29-1 to TRBJ2-4, with a tentative D call TRBD1 (6 bases). The V and J ends lost 5 bases and 0 bases respectively, with 11 bases between them. The V gene's germline CDR1 is SQVTM and CDR2 ANQGSEA. CDR3 length: 14 residues. CDR3 sequence (DNA): TGCAGCGTTAGGGGGTCCCTAGCCAAAAACATTCAGTACTTC. Its protein product is CSVRGSLAKNIQYF.

As DNA, the CDR3 is TGTGCCATTTTGGGGGAGGGAGGCGGGGAGCAGTACTTC. This sequence encodes CAILGEGGGEQYF. The chain uses TRBV28 and TRBJ2-7; 7 positions agree with TRBD2. V dropped 10 bases and J dropped 7; count of bases not matched to a gene: 13. CDR1 is MDHEN, CDR2 SYDVKM, per germline. The CDR3 spans 13 residues.

This rearrangement joins TRBV15 to TRBJ2-7, with D unclear. Germline V gene lookup returns CDR1 LNHNV and CDR2 YYDKDF (reference sequence). The CDR3 contains 14 residues. V lost 0 bases and J 1 base, leaving 7 bases between the germline ends. CDR3: CATSRDPSSYEQYF. The DNA for the CDR3 is TGTGCCACCAGCAGAGATCCCTCTTCCTACGAGCAGTACTTC.

This clone was counted between two and nine times. The chain is built from TRBV9 and TRBJ2-2; TRBD2 matches at 11 bases. The trim removed 1 base at V and 1 base at J, leaving 3 bases unmatched. The germline V gene encodes CDR1 SGDLS and CDR2 YYNGEE. CDR3 length: 17 residues. This CDR3 is CASSVLGTSGNTGELFF. In DNA form, the CDR3 reads TGTGCCAGCAGCGTACTCGGGACTAGCGGGAACACCGGGGAGCTGTTTTTT.

The J gene is TRBJ1-2, the V gene TRBV21-1. TRBV21-1 is deemed a pseudogene. The CDR3 extends over 18 amino acids. CDR3: CASSKRGGLRLANYGYTF. The CDR3 DNA is TGTGCCAGCAGCAAAAGGGGCGGGCTCCGCTTAGCTAACTATGGCTACACCTTC.

The V gene is TRBV18, the J gene TRBJ1-5; D may be TRBD1 (6 bases). The CDR3 is 15 residues long. Per germline, CDR1 KGHSH and CDR2 LQKENI. V was shortened by 4 bases and J by 2 bases, with 12 bases between the two germline ends. The CDR3, as DNA: TGTGCCAGCTCACTGGGGGCCGAGGGCAATCAGCCCCAGCATTTT. Amino acid sequence: CASSLGAEGNQPQHF.

The table lists this clone with a few counts. The rearrangement uses TRBV5-6 and TRBJ1-5; 8 bases match TRBD1. V shed 4 bases and J 6 bases; nucleotides not matched to a gene: 9. CDR1 SGHDT and CDR2 YYEEEE come from the germline V gene. CDR3 length: 15 residues. In nucleotides, the CDR3 is TGTGCCAGCAGCGGCGGACAGGGAAGGGGTCAGCCCCAGCATTTT. This sequence encodes CASSGGQGRGQPQHF.

The chain is built from TRBV3-1 (or the pseudogene TRBV3-2) and TRBJ1-1; TRBD1 matches 7 bases. The CDR3 covers 14 residues. The junction had 4 bases not matched to a gene; V was cut back by 1 base and J by 5 bases. Germline V CDR1 and CDR2: LGHDT, YNNKEL (reference sequence). The CDR3 bases are TGTGCCAGCAGCCAAGTGACAGGGCGGACTGAAGCTTTCTTT. This translates into CASSQVTGRTEAFF.